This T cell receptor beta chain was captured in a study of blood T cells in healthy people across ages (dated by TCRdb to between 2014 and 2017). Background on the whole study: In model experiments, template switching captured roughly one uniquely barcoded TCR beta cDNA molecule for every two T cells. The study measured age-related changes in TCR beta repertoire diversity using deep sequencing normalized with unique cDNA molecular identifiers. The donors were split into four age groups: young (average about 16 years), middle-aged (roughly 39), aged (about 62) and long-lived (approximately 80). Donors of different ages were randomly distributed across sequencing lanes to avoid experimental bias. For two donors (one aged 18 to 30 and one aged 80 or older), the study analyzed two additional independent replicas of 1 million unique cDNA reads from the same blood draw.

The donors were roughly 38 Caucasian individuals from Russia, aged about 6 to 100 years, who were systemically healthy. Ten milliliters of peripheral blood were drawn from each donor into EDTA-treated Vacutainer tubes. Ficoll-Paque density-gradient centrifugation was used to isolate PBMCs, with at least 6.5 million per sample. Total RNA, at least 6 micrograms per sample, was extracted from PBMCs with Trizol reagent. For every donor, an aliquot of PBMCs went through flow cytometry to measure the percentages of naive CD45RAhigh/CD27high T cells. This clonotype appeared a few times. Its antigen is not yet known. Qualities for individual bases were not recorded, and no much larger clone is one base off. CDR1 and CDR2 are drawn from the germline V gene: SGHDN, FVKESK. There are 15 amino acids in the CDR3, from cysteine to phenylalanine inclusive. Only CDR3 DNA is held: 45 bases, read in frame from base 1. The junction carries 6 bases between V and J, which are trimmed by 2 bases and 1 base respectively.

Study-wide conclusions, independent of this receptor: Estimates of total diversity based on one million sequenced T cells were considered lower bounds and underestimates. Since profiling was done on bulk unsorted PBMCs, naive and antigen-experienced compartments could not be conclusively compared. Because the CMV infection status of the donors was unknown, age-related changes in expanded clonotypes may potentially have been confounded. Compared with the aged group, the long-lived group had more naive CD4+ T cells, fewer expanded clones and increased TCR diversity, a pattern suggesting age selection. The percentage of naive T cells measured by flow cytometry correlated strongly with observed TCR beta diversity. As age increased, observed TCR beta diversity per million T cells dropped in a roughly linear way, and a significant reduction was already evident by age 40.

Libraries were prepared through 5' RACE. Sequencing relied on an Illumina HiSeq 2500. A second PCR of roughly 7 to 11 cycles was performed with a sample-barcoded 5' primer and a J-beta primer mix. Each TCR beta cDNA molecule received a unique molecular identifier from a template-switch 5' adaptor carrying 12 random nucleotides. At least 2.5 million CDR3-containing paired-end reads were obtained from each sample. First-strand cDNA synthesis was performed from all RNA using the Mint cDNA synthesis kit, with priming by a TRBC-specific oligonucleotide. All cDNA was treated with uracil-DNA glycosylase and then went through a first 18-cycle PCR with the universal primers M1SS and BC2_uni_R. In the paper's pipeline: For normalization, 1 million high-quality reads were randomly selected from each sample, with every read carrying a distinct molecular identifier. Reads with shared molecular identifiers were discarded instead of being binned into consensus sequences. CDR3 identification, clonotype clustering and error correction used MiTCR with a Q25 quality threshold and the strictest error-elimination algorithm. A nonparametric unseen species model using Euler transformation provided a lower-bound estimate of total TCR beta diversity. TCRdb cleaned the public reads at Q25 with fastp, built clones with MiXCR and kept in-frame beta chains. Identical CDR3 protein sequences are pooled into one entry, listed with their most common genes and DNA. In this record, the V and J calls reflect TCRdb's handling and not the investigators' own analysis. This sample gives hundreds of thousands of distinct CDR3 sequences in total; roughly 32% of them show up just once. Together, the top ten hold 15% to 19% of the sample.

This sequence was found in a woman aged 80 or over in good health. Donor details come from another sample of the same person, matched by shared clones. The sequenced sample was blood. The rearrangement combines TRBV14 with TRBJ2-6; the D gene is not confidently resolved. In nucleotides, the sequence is TGTGCCAGCAGCCAACGATCATCTGGGGCCAACGTCCTGACTTTC. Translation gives CASSQRSSGANVLTF.